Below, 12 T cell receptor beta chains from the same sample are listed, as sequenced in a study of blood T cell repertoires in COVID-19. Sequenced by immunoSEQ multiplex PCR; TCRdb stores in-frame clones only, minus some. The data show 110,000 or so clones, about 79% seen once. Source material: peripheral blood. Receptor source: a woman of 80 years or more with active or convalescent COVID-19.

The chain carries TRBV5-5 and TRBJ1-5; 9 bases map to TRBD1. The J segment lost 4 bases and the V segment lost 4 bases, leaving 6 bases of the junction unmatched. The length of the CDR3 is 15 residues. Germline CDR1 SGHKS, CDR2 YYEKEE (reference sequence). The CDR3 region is CASSPGQGRNQPQHF. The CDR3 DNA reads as TGTGCCAGCAGCCCGGGACAGGGACGGAATCAGCCCCAGCATTTT. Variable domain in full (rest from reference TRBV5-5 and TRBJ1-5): DAGVTQSPTHLIKTRGQQVTLRCSPISGHKSVSWYQQVLGQGPQFIFQYYEKEERGRGNFPDRFSARQFPNYSSELNVNALLLGDSALYLCASSPGQGRNQPQHFGDGTRLSIL.

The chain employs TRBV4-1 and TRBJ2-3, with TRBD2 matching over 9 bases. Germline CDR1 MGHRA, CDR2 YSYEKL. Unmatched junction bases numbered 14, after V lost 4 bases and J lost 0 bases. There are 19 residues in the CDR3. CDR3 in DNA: TGCGCCAGCAGCCGGAGTAGCGGGAGAGGCCGCTCTAGCACAGATACGCAGTATTTT. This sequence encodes CASSRSSGRGRSSTDTQYF.

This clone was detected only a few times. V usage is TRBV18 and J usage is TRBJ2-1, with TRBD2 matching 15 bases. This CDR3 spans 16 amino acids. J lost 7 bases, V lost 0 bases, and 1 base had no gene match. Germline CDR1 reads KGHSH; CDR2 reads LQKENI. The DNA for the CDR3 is TGTGCCAGCTCACCACCCGGGACTAGCGGGGGGAATGAGCAGTTCTTC. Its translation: CASSPPGTSGGNEQFF.

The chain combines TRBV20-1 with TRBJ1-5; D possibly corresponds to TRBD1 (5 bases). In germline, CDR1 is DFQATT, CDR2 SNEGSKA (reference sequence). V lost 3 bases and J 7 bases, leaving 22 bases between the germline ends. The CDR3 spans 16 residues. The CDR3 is CSASIRASRHSQPQHF. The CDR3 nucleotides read TGCAGTGCTAGTATCAGGGCCTCCCGGCATTCCCAGCCCCAGCATTTT.

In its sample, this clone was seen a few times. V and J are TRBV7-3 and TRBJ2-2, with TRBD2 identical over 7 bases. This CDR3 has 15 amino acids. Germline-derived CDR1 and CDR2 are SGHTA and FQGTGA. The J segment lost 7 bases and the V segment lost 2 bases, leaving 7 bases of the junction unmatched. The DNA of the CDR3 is TGTGCCAGCAGCTTAGTGGGAGGGCGTATCGGGGAGCTGTTTTTT. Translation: CASSLVGGRIGELFF.

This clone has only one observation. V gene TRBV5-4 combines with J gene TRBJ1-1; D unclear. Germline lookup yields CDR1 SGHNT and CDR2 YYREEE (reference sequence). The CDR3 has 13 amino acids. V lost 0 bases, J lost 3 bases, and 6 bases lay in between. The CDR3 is CASSLAPYTEAFF. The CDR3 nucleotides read TGTGCCAGCAGCTTGGCCCCTTACACTGAAGCTTTCTTT. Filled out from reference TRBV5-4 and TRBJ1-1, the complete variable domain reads ETGVTQSPTHLIKTRGQQVTLRCSSQSGHNTVSWYQQALGQGPQFIFQYYREEENGRGNFPPRFSGLQFPNYSSELNVNALELDDSALYLCASSLAPYTEAFFGQGTRLTVV.

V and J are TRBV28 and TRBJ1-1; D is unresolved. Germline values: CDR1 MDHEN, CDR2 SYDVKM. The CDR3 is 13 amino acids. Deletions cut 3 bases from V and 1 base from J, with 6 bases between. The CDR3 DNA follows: TGTGCCAGCAGTTTTAGCAGGAACACTGAAGCTTTCTTT. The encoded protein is CASSFSRNTEAFF.

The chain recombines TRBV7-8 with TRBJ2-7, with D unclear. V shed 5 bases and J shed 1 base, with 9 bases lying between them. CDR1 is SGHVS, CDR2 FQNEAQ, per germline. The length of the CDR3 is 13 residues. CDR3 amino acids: CASSPRGSYEQYF. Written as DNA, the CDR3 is TGTGCCAGCAGCCCCCGCGGATCCTACGAGCAGTACTTC. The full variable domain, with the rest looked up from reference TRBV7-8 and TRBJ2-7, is GAGVSQSPRYKVAKRGQDVALRCDPISGHVSLFWYQQALGQGPEFLTYFQNEAQLDKSGLPSDRFFAERPEGSVSTLKIQRTQQEDSAVYLCASSPRGSYEQYFGPGTRLTVT.

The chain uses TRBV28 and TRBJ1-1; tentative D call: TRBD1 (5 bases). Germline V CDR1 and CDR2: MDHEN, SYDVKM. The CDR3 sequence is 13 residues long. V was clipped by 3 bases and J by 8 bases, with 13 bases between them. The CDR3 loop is CASSFSMTVEAFF. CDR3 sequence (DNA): TGTGCCAGCAGTTTTTCTATGACAGTGGAAGCTTTCTTT.

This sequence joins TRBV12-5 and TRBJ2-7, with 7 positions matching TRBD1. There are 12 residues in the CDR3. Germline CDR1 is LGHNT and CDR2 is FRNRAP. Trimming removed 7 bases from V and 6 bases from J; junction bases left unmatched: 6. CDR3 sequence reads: CASAQAGGEQYF. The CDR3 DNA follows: TGTGCTAGTGCTCAAGCAGGGGGCGAGCAGTACTTC.

The CDR3 is CSASYRPMNTEAFF. The CDR3, as DNA: TGCAGTGCTAGTTACAGGCCAATGAACACTGAAGCTTTCTTT. The V and J genes are TRBV20-1 and TRBJ1-1, with D perhaps matching TRBD1 (5 bases). CDR1 and CDR2 (germline): DFQATT, SNEGSKA (reference sequence). The length of the CDR3 is 14 residues. V was trimmed by 3 bases and J by 0 bases, leaving 11 bases between them.

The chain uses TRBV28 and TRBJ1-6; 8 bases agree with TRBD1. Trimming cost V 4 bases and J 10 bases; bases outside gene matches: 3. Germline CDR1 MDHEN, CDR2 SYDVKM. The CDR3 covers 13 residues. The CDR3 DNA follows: TGTGCCAGCAGTTGGGACAGGAGATCACCCCTCCACTTT. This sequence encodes CASSWDRRSPLHF.